The rows below give T cell receptor beta chains drawn from one sample of a study of blood T cell repertoires in COVID-19. Here immunoSEQ multiplex PCR was the method, and the copy in TCRdb shows in-frame clones only, minus some. The sample holds approximately 69,000 clones, approximately 85% seen once. Input material: peripheral blood. The origin of the receptors is a man in his forties or fifties with acute or convalescent COVID-19. Each CDR3 is given with its conserved first and last residue. The order of the fields is V gene, J gene, D gene, clone size, CDR3 protein, CDR3 DNA. D genes are given only for firm matches. Some rows have no size entry. The others give once, few or many, or a class for an expanded clone.

>TRBV6-5|TRBJ1-1|NA|NA
CASNKGGANTEAFF
TGTGCCAGCAACAAGGGGGGGGCAAACACTGAAGCTTTCTTT
>TRBV7-2|TRBJ2-7|TRBD2|once
CASSFPGLAYEQYF
TGTGCCAGCAGCTTCCCGGGACTAGCCTACGAGCAGTACTTC
>TRBV19|TRBJ2-1|NA|NA
CASSIANEQFF
TGTGCCAGTAGTATAGCTAATGAGCAGTTCTTC
>TRBV7-3|TRBJ2-7|NA|NA
CASSLSASYEQYF
TGTGCCAGCAGCTTAAGCGCATCCTACGAGCAGTACTTC
>TRBV23-1|TRBJ1-1|NA|NA
CASSLRGVNTEAFF
TGCGCCAGCAGTCTCAGGGGAGTGAACACTGAAGCTTTCTTT
>TRBV15|TRBJ2-4|TRBD1|NA
CATSENRGQKNIQYF
TGTGCCACCAGCGAAAATAGGGGACAGAAAAACATTCAGTACTTC
>TRBV5-1|TRBJ2-1|TRBD1|NA
CASSLIGDRGHEQFF
TGCGCCAGCAGCTTGATCGGGGACAGGGGCCATGAGCAGTTCTTC
>TRBV4-1|TRBJ2-7|TRBD2|NA
CASSQTTSGSYEQYF
TGCGCCAGCAGCCAAACGACTAGCGGATCCTACGAGCAGTACTTC
>TRBV27|TRBJ1-1|NA|NA
CASSWVGGTEAFF
TGTGCCAGCAGTTGGGTGGGGGGTACTGAAGCTTTCTTT
>TRBV6-5|TRBJ2-7|NA|NA
CASSYKGHLYEQYF
TGTGCCAGCAGTTACAAAGGACACCTCTACGAGCAGTACTTC
>TRBV19|TRBJ2-1|TRBD1|NA
CASSSPGQGGNEQFF
TGTGCCAGTAGTTCCCCGGGACAGGGGGGCAATGAGCAGTTCTTC
>TRBV3-1/TRBV3-2|TRBJ2-7|TRBD1|NA
CASSQDWGQGYEQYF
TGTGCCAGCAGCCAAGATTGGGGACAGGGTTACGAGCAGTACTTC
>TRBV29-1|TRBJ1-2|TRBD1|NA
CSVGDRDYGYTF
TGCAGCGTTGGGGACAGGGACTATGGCTACACCTTC
>TRBV15|TRBJ1-5|TRBD1|NA
CAMGQGFGQPQHF
TGTGCCATGGGACAGGGGTTTGGTCAGCCCCAGCATTTT
>TRBV27|TRBJ1-1|NA|NA
CASRSGNTEAFF
TGTGCCAGCAGGTCGGGGAACACTGAAGCTTTCTTT
>TRBV5-1|TRBJ1-2|NA|NA
CASSPGTSAGYGYTF
TGCGCCAGCAGCCCCGGGACAAGCGCTGGCTATGGCTACACCTTC
>TRBV25-1|TRBJ1-6|TRBD1|few
CASSEAKATGVSPLHF
TGTGCCAGCAGTGAAGCGAAGGCGACAGGGGTCTCACCCCTCCACTTT
>TRBV2|TRBJ1-2|TRBD1|NA
CARTGTGGRGYTF
TGTGCCAGAACCGGGACAGGGGGCCGTGGCTACACCTTC
>TRBV6-5|TRBJ2-5|NA|NA
CASRAGVGETQYF
TGTGCCAGCAGGGCAGGGGTGGGGGAGACCCAGTACTTC
>TRBV21-1|TRBJ2-2|NA|NA
CASSKECRATGELFF
TGTGCCAGCAGCAAAGAGTGCAGGGCCACCGGGGAGCTGTTTTTT
>TRBV9|TRBJ2-6|TRBD1|NA
CASSVSGTGAGANVLTF
TGTGCCAGCAGCGTATCCGGGACAGGGGCCGGGGCCAACGTCCTGACTTTC
>TRBV6-5|TRBJ2-1|NA|NA
CASSTTDSYNEQFF
TGTGCCAGCAGTACCACGGACAGCTACAATGAGCAGTTCTTC
>TRBV6-1|TRBJ1-3|NA|NA
CASSDFLRGVGSGNTIYF
TGTGCCAGCAGTGACTTCCTCCGAGGAGTCGGCTCTGGAAACACCATATATTTT
>TRBV27|TRBJ2-2|NA|NA
CASPPEAGKTGELFF
TGTGCCAGCCCCCCGGAGGCAGGAAAGACCGGGGAGCTGTTTTTT
>TRBV23-1|TRBJ1-4|NA|NA
CASSPGVGMKKLFF
TGCGCCAGCAGTCCAGGGGTAGGAATGAAAAAACTGTTTTTT
>TRBV21-1|TRBJ2-2|NA|NA
CASSKEGWTENTGELFF
TGTGCCAGCAGCAAAGAGGGGTGGACAGAAAACACCGGGGAGCTGTTTTTT
>TRBV3-1/TRBV3-2|TRBJ2-1|NA|NA
CASSRSGFSIDEQFF
TGTGCCAGCAGCCGGTCAGGGTTTTCTATAGATGAGCAGTTCTTC
>TRBV5-4|TRBJ2-5|TRBD1|NA
CASSAGTGGRETQYF
TGTGCCAGCAGCGCCGGGACAGGGGGTAGGGAGACCCAGTACTTC
>TRBV29-1|TRBJ2-3|NA|NA
CSVAPLGAHTDTQYF
TGCAGCGTTGCGCCTTTGGGCGCCCACACAGATACGCAGTATTTT
>TRBV14|TRBJ2-1|NA|NA
CASQEGGEQFF
TGTGCCAGCCAAGAGGGCGGTGAGCAGTTCTTC
>TRBV10-3|TRBJ2-6|TRBD2|NA
CAISESLGLAASGANVLTF
TGTGCCATCAGTGAGTCGCTTGGACTAGCCGCTTCTGGGGCCAACGTCCTGACTTTC